The source of this T cell receptor beta chain is a study of human versus mouse CDR3 diversity and MHC coevolution. The wider study: immunoSEQ was reported to reach one in 200,000 T cells sensitivity. Study outcomes and limitations: Among all groups, most of the three human donors showed least clonal inequality. About 1.6 million TCR beta clonotypes were estimated for humans, the largest repertoire.

The ends were cut back, 5 bases at V and 5 bases at J, with 12 bases in the middle. This CDR3 spans 13 amino acids. Germline CDR1 reads MNHNY; CDR2 reads SVGAGI (reference sequence). Remarks on this clone: Its antigen remains unknown.

Naive CD4 T cells, CD45RO-negative and CD62L-positive, were flow-sorted from PBMCs. The protocol was immunoSEQ multiplex PCR, while the TCRdb copy is restricted to in-frame clones and leaves out a portion. The sample lists tens of thousands of clones; around 94% were seen once. This TCR was recovered from a person aged 60 to 70 in good health. The chain couples TRBV6-6 to TRBJ1-2; D remains ambiguous. The sequenced sample was naive CD4+ T cells from blood. Subset specified: CD45RO-negative CD62L-positive naive CD4 T cells. Here the CDR3 DNA reads TGTGCCAGCAGTCGGGAACAGAATTATGGCTACACCTTC. Encoded protein: CASSREQNYGYTF.